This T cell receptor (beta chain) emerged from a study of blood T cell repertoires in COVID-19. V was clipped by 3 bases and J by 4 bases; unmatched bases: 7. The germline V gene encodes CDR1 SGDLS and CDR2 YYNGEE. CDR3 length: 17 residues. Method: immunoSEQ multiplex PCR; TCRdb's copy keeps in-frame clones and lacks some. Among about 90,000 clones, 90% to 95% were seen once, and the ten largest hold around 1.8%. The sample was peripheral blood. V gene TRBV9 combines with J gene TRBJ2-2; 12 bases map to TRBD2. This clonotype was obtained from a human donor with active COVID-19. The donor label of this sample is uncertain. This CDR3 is CASSGGLAGPSTGELFF. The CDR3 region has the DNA TGTGCCAGCAGCGGCGGACTAGCGGGGCCTAGCACCGGGGAGCTGTTTTTT.